This TCR beta chain was recovered during a study of CD8+CD57+ T cells in acquired aplastic anemia. Study details: Sorted CD4+ and CD8+ cells gave an average of about 3 ug of DNA. Healthy donor CD4+ samples were sequenced to a depth that averaged around 9.8 million reads.

TCR beta VDJ combinations and CDR3 sequences were profiled from genomic DNA. One entry per CDR3 protein results from TCRdb running MiXCR on the reads. The repertoire holds about 180,000 distinct CDR3 sequences, with around 45% as singletons. The CDR3 is 16 amino acids. Germline CDR1 reads MGHRA; CDR2 reads YSYEKL. J was trimmed by 0 bases and V by 7 bases; bases with no gene match: 8. Study conclusions and caveats: Researchers report that around 30 CD8+ CDR3 sequences appeared in both patients and controls. Patients showed no significant difference from controls in CD8+ Simpson's diversity.

Details on this clonotype: Its antigen is unidentified.

The TCR comes from a human donor in good health. This chain links TRBV4-1 with TRBJ2-2, with TRBD2 matching over 7 bases. Source material: sorted CD4+, CD8+, or CD8+CD57+ T cells (not recorded which) from PBMCs. The CDR3 sequence: CASTGRLGTNTGELFF. CDR3 DNA: TGCGCCAGCACCGGGAGGCTGGGAACGAACACCGGGGAGCTGTTTTTT.